This TCR beta chain was observed in a study of blood T cell repertoires in COVID-19. Study-wide background: Samples of COVID-19 (acute and convalescent) were obtained from the United States, Italy and Spain. T cells, B-cell-depleted T cells, or PBMCs supplied cDNA or gDNA.

CDR3 length: 14 residues. The V end was cut by 2 bases, the J end by 4 bases, with 11 bases between. In germline, CDR1 is PRHDT, CDR2 FYEKMQ (reference sequence). Original analysis: Amplification of reference gene primers provided the estimated nucleated cell counts. Sequenced by immunoSEQ multiplex PCR; TCRdb stores in-frame clones only, minus some. Clone size and the V and J calls come from that table; the DNA yielded D and trimming. Among over 200,000 clones listed, about four fifths were seen once. The receptor was derived from a middle-aged woman with active or convalescent COVID-19. The chain is built from TRBV13 and TRBJ1-1, with unresolved D. The material sequenced was peripheral blood. In nucleotides, the CDR3 is TGTGCCAGCAGCTTAATGACTGTAGCCACTGAAGCTTTCTTT. Its translation: CASSLMTVATEAFF.